The 16 T cell receptor beta chains listed next were all sequenced from one sample in a study of T cells in tuberculosis (dated by TCRdb to between 2017 and 2018). The library was made by the immunoSEQ multiplex PCR assay. Here the immuneACCESS table is served through TCRdb, limited to in-frame sequences with V and J called. Missing clones are a known gap in these copies; in checked studies unresolved V genes cover under half, and the rest lacks a known reason. A total of over 30,000 clones appear in this sample, roughly 90% of them only once. 7.7% of the sample rests with the top ten. The sequencing sample was made of PBMCs. These receptors originate from a donor aged 10-29 years with latent tuberculosis or without tuberculosis infection. Some clones in this sample may be carry-over from other donors' samples.

The V call is TRBV7-9, the J call TRBJ1-2, with TRBD1 matching over 7 bases. Germline V gene lookup returns CDR1 SEHNR and CDR2 FQNEAQ (reference sequence). CDR3 size: 16 residues. The J segment lost 4 bases and the V segment lost 2 bases, leaving 10 bases of the junction unmatched. CDR3 in amino acids: CASSLPGRGMIYGYTF. The CDR3 region has the DNA TGTGCCAGCAGCTTACCTGGCAGGGGGATGATCTATGGCTACACCTTC.

J is TRBJ1-5 and V is TRBV2; no reliable D call. CDR1 and CDR2 (germline): SNHLY, FYNNEI. The CDR3 has 13 residues. V was trimmed by 2 bases and J by 10 bases, leaving 12 bases between them. The chain's CDR3 is CASSEQFRSPQHF. Here the CDR3 DNA reads TGTGCCAGCAGTGAACAGTTCCGCTCCCCCCAGCATTTT.

This chain uses TRBV7-9 with TRBJ2-7; the D gene is possibly TRBD1 (5 bases). The CDR3 has 14 amino acids. Germline CDR1 and CDR2: SEHNR and FQNEAQ (reference sequence). With 1 base removed from V and 0 bases from J, the gap between germline ends came to 7 bases. The chain's CDR3 is CASSLEGSSYEQYF. The CDR3 nucleotides read TGTGCCAGCAGCTTAGAGGGGTCCTCCTACGAGCAGTACTTC.

This clone was detected only once. The chain couples TRBV5-1 to TRBJ1-2, with 8 bases matching TRBD1. Per germline, CDR1 SGHRS and CDR2 YFSETQ. The J segment lost 4 bases and the V segment lost 4 bases, leaving 6 bases of the junction unmatched. The CDR3 sequence is 14 residues long. CDR3 region: CASSEDTGGYGYTF. The CDR3 DNA reads as TGCGCCAGCAGCGAAGACACAGGGGGCTATGGCTACACCTTC.

This clone is labeled medium-sized. The chain combines TRBV4-2 with TRBJ2-7; 9 nucleotides agree with TRBD2. With V trimmed by 0 bases and J by 7 bases, 10 bases remained unmatched. Per germline, CDR1 LGHNA and CDR2 YNFKEQ. This CDR3 is 16 amino acids long. This CDR3 reads CASSQDLAGGSQEQYF. DNA for the CDR3: TGTGCCAGCAGCCAAGATCTTGCGGGGGGGAGTCAAGAGCAGTACTTC.

J is TRBJ1-5 and V is TRBV7-2; tentative D call: TRBD1 (6 bases). In germline, CDR1 is SGHTA, CDR2 FQGNSA. The CDR3 extends over 13 amino acids. Trimming cost V 2 bases and J 7 bases, with 9 bases left between them. CDR3 coding DNA: TGTGCCAGCAGCTTACCCGGACAGCAGCCCCAGCATTTT. Its protein is CASSLPGQQPQHF.

The V gene is TRBV6-1, the J gene TRBJ2-7; TRBD1 agrees at 8 bases. J lost 2 bases, V lost 9 bases, and 9 bases had no gene match. The germline V gene has CDR1 MNHNS and CDR2 SASEGT. This CDR3 has 14 amino acids. The CDR3 nucleotides are TGTGCCAGTAAGCCGGACAGGGCTACCTACGAGCAGTACTTC. Protein sequence: CASKPDRATYEQYF.

This sequence joins TRBV27 and TRBJ2-7; D is unclear. With 3 bases removed from V and 7 bases from J, the gap between germline ends came to 16 bases. Per the germline V gene, CDR1 is MNHEY and CDR2 is SMNVEV (reference sequence). The CDR3 contains 14 residues. In nucleotides, the CDR3 is TGTGCCAGCAGTTTCTTAGGTCCGGCAGGAGAGCAGTACTTC. Translation: CASSFLGPAGEQYF.

This chain uses TRBV27 with TRBJ1-2; D remains unclear. Germline CDR1 reads MNHEY; CDR2 reads SMNVEV (reference sequence). This CDR3 is 13 amino acids long. Deletions cut 5 bases from V and 3 bases from J, with 10 bases between. The CDR3 reads CASSPIGDYGYTF. DNA of the CDR3: TGTGCCAGCAGTCCGATCGGGGACTATGGCTACACCTTC.

This clone was picked up one time. The chain is built from TRBV27 and TRBJ1-5; D is perhaps TRBD1 (5 bases). CDR1 MNHEY and CDR2 SMNVEV come from the germline V gene (reference sequence). The CDR3 has 14 amino acids. V lost 3 bases and J 7 bases, leaving 13 bases between the germline ends. Written as DNA, the CDR3 is TGTGCCAGCAGTTTGAGGCAGGGAAGCCAGCCCCAGCATTTT. The encoded protein is CASSLRQGSQPQHF.

The V gene is TRBV9, the J gene TRBJ2-1, with 8 bases that match TRBD2. This CDR3 spans 17 amino acids. Per the germline V gene, CDR1 is SGDLS and CDR2 is YYNGEE. Losses at the gene ends were 4 bases for V and 0 bases for J; bases not matched to a gene: 9. The CDR3, as DNA: TGTGCCAGCAGCCCCTCGGGGGGGGGCAACTCCTACAATGAGCAGTTCTTC. Translating it yields CASSPSGGGNSYNEQFF.

This chain uses TRBV6-1 with TRBJ2-7; unclear D gene. V lost 1 base and J 3 bases, leaving 16 bases between the germline ends. Germline loops: CDR1 MNHNS, CDR2 SASEGT. The CDR3 has 16 amino acids. CDR3 region: CASSEGTSPNYYEQYF. DNA of the CDR3: TGTGCCAGCAGTGAAGGAACTTCGCCCAATTACTACGAGCAGTACTTC.

The genes are TRBV11-2 and TRBJ1-2, with 9 bases lining up with TRBD1. With V trimmed by 6 bases and J by 3 bases, 11 bases remained unmatched. The germline V gene has CDR1 SGHAT and CDR2 FQNNGV. This CDR3 region has 16 residues. DNA of the CDR3: TGTGCCAGCAGTCCTTATGGGGACAGGGATTACTATGGCTACACCTTC. Its translation is CASSPYGDRDYYGYTF.

V usage is TRBV2 and J usage is TRBJ2-1, with 12 bases fitting TRBD2. V gave up 8 bases and J gave up 5 bases; unmatched junction bases: 16. The CDR3 consists of 18 residues. Per the germline V gene, CDR1 is SNHLY and CDR2 is FYNNEI. The CDR3 DNA sequence: TGTGCCAGCCTCGGCGGTATACTAGCGGGAGGCCCCGACAATGAGCAGTTCTTC. This translates into CASLGGILAGGPDNEQFF.

This chain joins TRBV5-4 and TRBJ1-2; a weak D match, TRBD1 (5 bases). The CDR3 runs to 15 residues. Trimming took off 4 bases at V and 6 bases at J, with 19 bases between the two ends. The germline gives CDR1 SGHNT, CDR2 YYREEE (reference sequence). The CDR3 spells CASSPAGGIYDGYTF. CDR3 nucleotide sequence: TGTGCCAGCAGCCCTGCCGGGGGGATATACGATGGCTACACCTTC.

The CDR3 coding sequence is TGTGCCATCAGTGAGGTGGACAGTAGGGATACGCAGTATTTT. This codes for CAISEVDSRDTQYF. This sequence joins TRBV10-3 and TRBJ2-3, with D possibly matching TRBD1 (6 bases). The CDR3 totals 14 residues. Deletions cut 2 bases from V and 6 bases from J, with 12 bases between. Germline values: CDR1 ENHRY, CDR2 SYGVKD.